The clone carrying this T cell receptor beta chain has just one count. This sample stems from a study of Ad26.COV2.S vaccination and SARS-CoV-2 variants. Profiling relied on immunoSEQ multiplex PCR, and the TCRdb table lists in-frame clones only, not all of them. The sample shows approximately 250,000 clones, around 90% of them seen only once. From germline, CDR1 is MNHNY and CDR2 SVGAGI (reference sequence). The germline V and J ends were trimmed by 2 bases and 3 bases, with 10 bases remaining between them. There are 14 residues in the CDR3. Stated treatment: about 20 received Ad26.COV2.S at low or high dose, single or two shots; roughly five received placebo; per-sample allocation not given. After the first vaccine or placebo injection, samples were drawn on day 63. Based in Boston, the donor was an adult of 18-55 years.

The chain has TRBV6-6 and TRBJ1-1; weak D call: TRBD1 (5 bases). The specimen comprised peripheral blood, sampled in a trial of Ad26.COV2.S vaccine versus placebo. This sequence was found in a person aged 18 to 59 who received the Ad26.COV2.S COVID-19 vaccine or a placebo. This CDR3 reads CASSYRDGDTEAFF. The CDR3 nucleotides read TGTGCCAGCAGTTACCGGGACGGGGACACTGAAGCTTTCTTT.